This T cell receptor beta chain was obtained from a study of naive and memory T cell subsets. CDR1 and CDR2 (germline): SGHDT, YYEEEE. This CDR3 is built from 17 residues. Trimming shortened V by 0 bases and J by 4 bases, and 17 bases separated the two germline ends. The SP2 primer and nested alpha and beta constant region primers amplified ligated cDNA in four rounds. In TCRdb, the UMI-ligation and nested PCR reads were re-called with MiXCR into one record per CDR3 protein. This sample carries about 26,000 distinct CDR3 sequences, around 4.9% of them seen once, and the ten largest clones take 6% to 9.5%. This clonotype was seen ten or more times. The library had UMIs added by 3' ligation of an oligonucleotide to TCR cDNA. Reverse transcription used DNase-treated unsorted total RNA, aiming for roughly 1 to 1,100 ng.

The chain couples TRBV5-6 to TRBJ2-4; D call uncertain. Sequencing used blood. The clonotype comes from an adult in good health. The CDR3 protein is CASSLGTDQDPKNIQYF. The CDR3 bases are TGTGCCAGCAGCTTGGGGACGGACCAGGATCCGAAAAACATTCAGTACTTC.